Presented here are 13 T cell receptor beta chains from one specimen sequenced in a study of blood T cell repertoires in COVID-19. TCRdb keeps only in-frame clones here, not all; method: immunoSEQ multiplex PCR. The sample holds about 250,000 clones, 65% to 90% seen once. Sequencing was carried out using PBMCs or T cells enriched from blood (not recorded which). The receptors shown here come from a woman between 50 and 59 years old with acute COVID-19.

A single count supports this clone. The chain couples TRBV7-9 to TRBJ2-1; D perhaps matches TRBD1 (5 bases). The V and J ends lost 5 bases and 10 bases respectively, with 15 bases between them. Germline values: CDR1 SEHNR, CDR2 FQNEAQ (reference sequence). The CDR3 runs 13 residues. CDR3 amino acids: CASSVGRAGEQFF. CDR3 sequence (DNA): TGTGCCAGCAGCGTGGGCAGGGCCGGGGAGCAGTTCTTC.

The V call is TRBV11-3, the J call TRBJ1-5; 10 bases line up with TRBD1. V dropped 1 base and J dropped 3; count of bases not matched to a gene: 6. CDR1 and CDR2 (germline): SGHNT, YENEEA. This CDR3 is 17 amino acids long. The CDR3 nucleotides are TGTGCCAGCAGCTTAGTGGGACAGGGGAACCTCAATCAGCCCCAGCATTTT. Translated: CASSLVGQGNLNQPQHF.

This clone was found a few times. The chain links TRBV6-4 to TRBJ2-3, with TRBD1 as a possible D gene (6 bases). Trimming stripped 4 bases from V and 5 bases from J, with 10 bases between. Germline V gene sequence: CDR1 MRHNA, CDR2 SNTAGT. The CDR3 is made up of 13 amino acids. The CDR3 sequence is CASSAGARDTQYF. CDR3 in DNA: TGTGCCAGCAGTGCAGGGGCTAGAGATACGCAGTATTTT.

The chain joins TRBV2 to TRBJ1-2; unclear D gene. The germline CDR1 and CDR2 sequences are SNHLY and FYNNEI. Trimming pared 4 bases from V and 4 bases from J, leaving 10 bases between. This CDR3 has 13 amino acids. The CDR3 sequence: CASSVERGYGYTF. Here the CDR3 DNA reads TGTGCCAGCAGTGTGGAAAGAGGCTATGGCTACACCTTC.

V usage is TRBV4-3 and J usage is TRBJ2-2, with TRBD1 identical over 7 bases. The CDR3 has 17 residues. Losses at the gene ends were 6 bases for V and 2 bases for J; bases not matched to a gene: 12. Per the germline V gene, CDR1 is LGHNA and CDR2 is YSLEER. CDR3 DNA sequence: TGCGCCAGCAGTAATAGGGGTGGGACAGATAACACCGGGGAGCTGTTTTTT. Its protein is CASSNRGGTDNTGELFF.

The chain carries TRBV6-5 and TRBJ1-1; 8 bases match TRBD1. Germline CDR1 MNHEY, CDR2 SVGAGI. CDR3 size: 14 residues. V was clipped by 8 bases and J by 7 bases; unmatched bases: 12. CDR3 DNA: TGTGCCAGCGCTGTAGACAGGGGCCCGTTTGAAGCTTTCTTT. Its protein is CASAVDRGPFEAFF.

The J gene is TRBJ2-4, the V gene TRBV6-2 or TRBV6-3; 7 bases are shared with TRBD1. CDR3 length: 16 amino acids. The germline CDR1 and CDR2 sequences are MNHEY and SVGEGT. With 2 bases clipped from V and 6 bases from J, the junction kept 10 bases outside the gene matches. In DNA form, the CDR3 reads TGTGCCAGCAGTTACCCGATGGGACAGCGTATAAACATTCAGTACTTC. Residues: CASSYPMGQRINIQYF.

The chain has TRBV4-1 and TRBJ2-3; 8 nucleotides match TRBD1. The J segment lost 2 bases and the V segment lost 5 bases, leaving 9 bases of the junction unmatched. Germline-derived CDR1 and CDR2 are MGHRA and YSYEKL. The CDR3 extends over 16 amino acids. CDR3 protein: CASSASTGALTDTQYF. CDR3 sequence (DNA): TGCGCCAGCAGCGCCTCGACAGGGGCCCTCACAGATACGCAGTATTTT.

J is TRBJ2-7 and V is TRBV6-5, with 12 bases that match TRBD2. J was trimmed by 5 bases and V by 0 bases; bases with no gene match: 5. This CDR3 contains 16 residues. From germline, CDR1 is MNHEY and CDR2 SVGAGI. The CDR3 DNA sequence: TGTGCCAGCAGTTACTCGAGGACTAGCGGGGCCGACGAGCAGTACTTC. Its translation is CASSYSRTSGADEQYF.

The gene calls are TRBV27 and TRBJ1-2; TRBD1 aligns across 7 bases. The CDR3 extends over 14 amino acids. J gave up 5 bases and V 3 bases, and 6 bases lay outside the gene matches. Germline CDR1 is MNHEY and CDR2 is SMNVEV (reference sequence). CDR3 sequence reads: CASSFVGQSYGYTF. The CDR3 DNA reads as TGTGCCAGCAGTTTCGTGGGACAGAGTTATGGCTACACCTTC.

This chain links TRBV5-4 with TRBJ2-1; possibly TRBD2 for D (6 bases). Looked up from germline, CDR1 is SGHNT and CDR2 is YYREEE (reference sequence). The CDR3 has 16 amino acids. The germline V and J ends were trimmed by 2 bases and 0 bases, with 12 bases remaining between them. The CDR3: CASSLSSVSSYNEQFF. The CDR3 DNA follows: TGTGCCAGCAGCTTATCTAGCGTCAGCTCCTACAATGAGCAGTTCTTC. Complete variable domain (other parts from reference TRBV5-4 and TRBJ2-1): ETGVTQSPTHLIKTRGQQVTLRCSSQSGHNTVSWYQQALGQGPQFIFQYYREEENGRGNFPPRFSGLQFPNYSSELNVNALELDDSALYLCASSLSSVSSYNEQFFGPGTRLTVL.

A few counts support this clone. This chain connects TRBV29-1 to TRBJ1-1, with TRBD1 matching over 8 bases. The CDR3 has 14 residues. Germline CDR1 SQVTM, CDR2 ANQGSEA. V was clipped by 7 bases and J by 5 bases; unmatched bases: 12. The CDR3 DNA reads TGCAGCGCCATAACTAGGACAGGGTTGACTGAAGCTTTCTTT. It codes for CSAITRTGLTEAFF.

V and J are TRBV27 and TRBJ1-2; D remains ambiguous. CDR1 is MNHEY and CDR2 is SMNVEV in the germline V gene (reference sequence). Between the trimmed V and J ends, which lost 3 bases and 3 bases, there was a span of 8 bases. The CDR3 has 13 amino acids. The CDR3 loop reads CASSLYGDYGYTF. The DNA for the CDR3 is TGTGCCAGCAGTTTGTACGGGGACTATGGCTACACCTTC.